This T cell receptor beta chain is drawn from a study of blood T cell repertoires in COVID-19. Study-wide context: COVID-19 samples, acute and convalescent, were from the United States, Italy and Spain.

With V trimmed by 4 bases and J by 4 bases, 8 bases remained unmatched. Germline CDR1 and CDR2: SGHTA and FQGNSA. The CDR3 runs 15 residues. Assay: immunoSEQ multiplex PCR; the TCRdb copy retains only in-frame clones and omits some. The sample contains about 70,000 clones, 70% to 90% of which appear only once. Sample: peripheral blood. The receptor was derived from a human donor in a cohort sampled during active COVID-19. The chain links TRBV7-2 to TRBJ1-2; the match to TRBD1 covers 8 bases. CDR3 protein: CASSSHTGTGYGYTF. The DNA of the CDR3 is TGTGCCAGCAGCTCCCATACCGGGACAGGCTATGGCTACACCTTC.